This T cell receptor (beta chain) was identified in a study of breast tumors, draining lymph nodes, adjacent tissues. Study findings and constraints: Tumor T cell lymph node origin was a supported hypothesis, not proven.

CDR1 and CDR2 (germline): LNHDA, SQIVND (reference sequence). The CDR3 is 13 amino acids. Trimming shortened V by 6 bases and J by 5 bases, and 14 bases separated the two germline ends. Axillary draining lymph nodes of breast cancer patients supplied the node samples. TCRdb re-analysed the multiplex PCR reads in MiXCR, keeping a single row per CDR3 protein. The sample includes around 230,000 distinct CDR3 sequences, roughly 32% seen only once; the top ten take about 1.4%. Ten or more counts support this clonotype. What it binds is not known. Specimen: axillary lymph node tissue. J is TRBJ2-7 and V is TRBV19; D might be TRBD1 (6 bases). The receptor was isolated from a female donor with breast cancer. Some clones in this sample may be carry-over from other donors' samples. CDR3 DNA: TGTGCCAGTAGCTTACAGGGCGTCGACGAGCAGTACTTC. Amino acids: CASSLQGVDEQYF.